This T cell receptor beta chain was identified during a study of OX40 agonist ivuxolimab in advanced cancers. As for the study in general: With a range of roughly 23 to 90, age averaged about 58 years, and around 80% were male.

Study-wide results and limits: The antigen specificity of the peripheral T cells (those that were expanded) was not determined. The average count of expanded clones was higher among CD8+ T cells than among CD4+.

TCRdb keeps only in-frame clones here, not all; method: immunoSEQ multiplex PCR. The sample yields approximately 81,000 clones, about 88% seen once. This clone was recorded a few times. Antigen unknown. The germline CDR1 and CDR2 sequences are LNHDA and SQIVND (reference sequence). The trim removed 3 bases at V and 3 bases at J, leaving 5 bases unmatched. This CDR3 region has 15 residues. Researchers took blood at baseline, on cycle 4 day 1, and on cycle 7 day 1. V gene TRBV19 combines with J gene TRBJ1-1; 9 positions agree with TRBD1. The clonotype was recovered from an adult with an advanced solid tumor such as melanoma, head and neck, liver or kidney cancer. Sequencing was performed on CD4+ or CD8+ T cells sorted from blood, taken in a trial of the OX40 agonist ivuxolimab. The CDR3 reads CASSMGTGFYTEAFF. The CDR3 coding sequence is TGTGCCAGTAGTATGGGGACAGGGTTTTACACTGAAGCTTTCTTT.